This TCR beta chain stems from a study of shared clonotypes between healthy human individuals. Naive CD8 cells were CD45RO-negative, positively selected for CCR7, excluding terminally differentiated effector memory CD45RA+ cells. CDR1 and CDR2 from the germline V gene are SGHAT and FQNNGV. The CDR3 loop spans 17 amino acids. With V trimmed by 1 base and J by 4 bases, 7 bases remained unmatched. Findings and caveats of the study: As a rule, naive subsets had a larger estimated richness than memory subsets. Non-shared clonotypes were found to have lower generation probabilities than the clonotypes that were shared by all four of the sorted-subset donors.

Generated by immunoSEQ multiplex PCR, the TCRdb table keeps only in-frame clones and is missing some. The table lists around 560,000 clones, roughly 95% of them singletons. As to this clone: Its cognate antigen is unknown.

Sequenced input: naive CD8+ T cells sorted from blood. The chain joins TRBV11-2 to TRBJ2-1; 10 nucleotides agree with TRBD2. The source of this sequence is a woman aged 25-40 years in good health. This CDR3 is CASSLVLRTSGYNEQFF. The CDR3 DNA is TGTGCCAGCAGCTTAGTGCTTAGGACTAGCGGTTACAATGAGCAGTTCTTC.